The 3 T cell receptor beta chains below were found in one sample sequenced in a study of Ad26.COV2.S vaccination and SARS-CoV-2 variants. The treatment is: some 20 received Ad26.COV2.S at low or high dose, single or two shots; about five received placebo; per-sample allocation not given. Samples came from day 63 after the first vaccine or placebo injection. The method was immunoSEQ multiplex PCR; TCRdb's version includes in-frame clones alone and lacks a portion of them. The sample records around 400,000 clones, about 83% being singletons. Source: peripheral blood, taken in a trial of Ad26.COV2.S vaccine versus placebo. The receptors stem from a person between 18 and 60 years old who received the Ad26.COV2.S COVID-19 vaccine or a placebo.

This chain uses TRBV6-5 with TRBJ2-7, with a weak D call TRBD2 (5 bases). Trimming removed 0 bases at V and 5 bases at J, with 17 bases between. The CDR3 is made up of 16 amino acids. Germline V CDR1 and CDR2: MNHEY, SVGAGI. The chain's CDR3 is CASSYSFTGNRDEQYF. The CDR3 DNA reads as TGTGCCAGCAGTTACTCGTTTACGGGGAACAGAGACGAGCAGTACTTC.

The rearrangement joins TRBV29-1 to TRBJ2-3; 7 nucleotides line up with TRBD2. CDR1 SQVTM and CDR2 ANQGSEA come from the germline V gene. V shed 2 bases and J 2 bases; nucleotides not matched to a gene: 4. This CDR3 region has 14 residues. The CDR3 coding sequence is TGCAGCGTTGAATTGGCGGGGGTCACAGATACGCAGTATTTT. Translation gives CSVELAGVTDTQYF.

Note on this clone: No DNA is shown, since the ends of the CDR3 on it are uncertain; the CDR3 is the one TCRdb lists. V usage is TRBV2 and J usage is TRBJ2-7; TRBD1, as called in the table, went unchecked against the DNA. Germline-derived CDR1 and CDR2 are SNHLY and FYNNEI. The CDR3 sequence runs 12 residues, both termini included. The CDR3 is CASSVALGTGVF.